This T cell receptor (beta chain) was sequenced for a study of T cells after yellow fever vaccination. Germline V gene lookup returns CDR1 SGHTA and CDR2 FQGTGA. The V and J ends lost 5 bases and 3 bases, in that order; junction bases with no gene match: 7. There are 16 residues in the CDR3. This clonotype occurred a few times. TCRdb re-called the 5' RACE reads through MiXCR, storing one row per CDR3 protein. The sample records hundreds of thousands of distinct CDR3 sequences, approximately 12% being singletons. The sample was CD4+ T cells sorted from PBMCs, taken 15 days after the yellow fever booster vaccination. The J gene is TRBJ2-3, the V gene TRBV7-3; 11 bases map to TRBD2. This TCR was recovered from a man aged 18 to 35 who received the YFV17D yellow fever vaccine. The CDR3 DNA follows: TGTGCCAGCAGCGGCACCCCTAGCGGGAGGACAGATACGCAGTATTTT. Its protein is CASSGTPSGRTDTQYF. Looking up the rest from reference TRBV7-3 and TRBJ2-3 gives the full variable domain: GAGVSQTPSNKVTEKGKYVELRCDPISGHTALYWYRQSLGQGPEFLIYFQGTGAADDSGLPNDRFFAVRPEGSVSTLKIQRTERGDSAVYLCASSGTPSGRTDTQYFGPGTRLTVL.